This TCR beta chain was profiled in a study of blood T cells in healthy people across ages. Across the study: Per every two T cells, about one barcoded beta molecule was captured by template switching.

As to this clonotype: As yet, its antigen is unknown.

For the second PCR, which ran for about 7 to 11 cycles, a sample-barcoded 5' primer and a J-beta primer mix were used. TCRdb processed the 5' RACE reads anew with MiXCR; each CDR3 protein has one entry. The data contain about 800,000 distinct CDR3 sequences, roughly 60% of them seen just once; the ten biggest clones take up 22%. Every participating donor contributed roughly 10 milliliters of peripheral blood through a draw. CDR1 is SEHNR and CDR2 is FQNEAQ in the germline V gene (reference sequence). CDR3 length: 15 amino acids. Study conclusions and caveats: A strong correlation was seen between TCR beta diversity and naive T cell percentage.

The genes are TRBV7-9 and TRBJ2-4; D not certain. The J call may be mistaken, given a closer DNA end match to TRBJ2-7. Sequenced sample: blood. This receptor was obtained from a man aged 25-45 years in good health. CDR3 loop: CASSLEGGQPSEQYF. The CDR3 nucleotides read TGTGCCAGCAGCTTAGAGGGTGGGCAACCTTCCGAGCAGTACTTC.